Below are 15 T cell receptor beta chains sequenced from a single sample in a study of T cells in Graves' hyperthyroidism and ophthalmopathy. The investigators amplified TCR beta CDR3 regions from RNA transcripts. Using the HTBI primer set, a first-round RT-PCR was run on the TCR CDR3. TCRdb re-called the multiplex PCR reads through MiXCR, storing one row per CDR3 protein. The sample gives about 540,000 distinct CDR3 sequences, 35% to 55% of which show up once; 7.5% to 8.5% is in the top ten. Sequencing input: peripheral blood or thyroid tissue (not recorded which). These receptor sequences come from a woman younger than 30 with Graves' hyperthyroidism.

Points on this clonotype: The DNA is left out, because the CDR3 cannot be placed on it with certainty; the CDR3 is given as TCRdb lists it. This rearrangement joins TRBV7-2 to TRBJ2-5; TRBD1, the D gene given by the table, was not confirmed from the DNA. The CDR3 is 21 amino acids in total, end residues counted. The germline CDR1 and CDR2 sequences are SGHTA and FQGNSA. CDR3 loop: CASSAMDRGGGYTFGDNEQFF.

This clonotype has ten or more counts. The chain couples TRBV29-1 to TRBJ2-5; 10 bases are shared with TRBD2. This CDR3 region has 15 residues. Per the germline V gene, CDR1 is SQVTM and CDR2 is ANQGSEA. J was trimmed by 5 bases and V by 6 bases; bases with no gene match: 12. This CDR3 reads CSVTGDPSGSETQYF. The CDR3 DNA reads as TGCAGCGTAACAGGGGATCCTAGCGGGAGTGAGACCCAGTACTTC.

This clonotype was recorded many times. The chain combines TRBV6-1 with TRBJ1-1; D is unresolved. CDR1 and CDR2 from the germline V gene are MNHNS and SASEGT. V dropped 3 bases and J dropped 3 bases, with 11 bases sitting between them. This CDR3 region has 14 residues. DNA of the CDR3: TGTGCCAGCAGTGAGGTTAGCGACCACACTGAAGCTTTCTTT. Protein sequence: CASSEVSDHTEAFF.

In its sample, this clonotype was seen many times. The V gene is TRBV6-5, the J gene TRBJ1-2, with a weak D call TRBD1 (5 bases). Germline values: CDR1 MNHEY, CDR2 SVGAGI. The V gene lost 4 bases and the J gene lost 8 bases, with 11 bases spanning the gap. The length of the CDR3 is 12 residues. The CDR3 reads CASSSGPRGYTF. CDR3 nucleotide sequence: TGTGCCAGCAGTTCGGGACCCAGGGGCTACACCTTC.

V gene TRBV19 combines with J gene TRBJ2-6; D perhaps matches TRBD1 (7 bases). The CDR3 runs to 19 residues. CDR1 is LNHDA, CDR2 SQIVND, per germline (reference sequence). V lost 7 bases, J lost 2 bases, and 24 bases lay in between. Written as DNA, the CDR3 is TGTGCCAGTATGAGGGGGCCGGATACGGGGGATACTGGGGCCAACGTCCTGACTTTC. This translates into CASMRGPDTGDTGANVLTF.

Ten or more counts support this clonotype. This rearrangement joins TRBV10-3 to TRBJ1-5; D is ambiguous. Looked up from germline, CDR1 is ENHRY and CDR2 is SYGVKD. The V end lost 1 base, the J end lost 4 bases, and 11 bases lay between the germline ends. The CDR3 has 15 residues. The CDR3: CAISEYLTKNQPQHF. CDR3 bases: TGTGCCATCAGTGAGTATTTGACAAAAAATCAGCCCCAGCATTTT.

At least ten counts were recorded for this clonotype. The chain recombines TRBV19 with TRBJ2-7, with D perhaps TRBD1 (6 bases). Germline CDR1 and CDR2: LNHDA and SQIVND (reference sequence). V was shortened by 8 bases and J by 3 bases, with 14 bases between the two germline ends. The CDR3 covers 13 residues. This CDR3 is CASAPGTHYEQYF. The CDR3 coding sequence is TGTGCCAGTGCCCCCGGGACACACTACGAGCAGTACTTC.

This chain connects TRBV24-1 to TRBJ2-3; the match to TRBD2 covers 11 bases. The CDR3 extends over 15 amino acids. Germline CDR1 and CDR2: KGHDR and SFDVKD. V shed 5 bases, J shed 7 bases, and the junction held 7 bases outside the gene matches. CDR3 bases: TGTGCCACCAGTGCTTTAGCGGGAGGGCCACATACGCAGTATTTT. Protein sequence: CATSALAGGPHTQYF.

The rearrangement joins TRBV20-1 to TRBJ1-5; D is ambiguous. CDR1 and CDR2 (germline): DFQATT, SNEGSKA (reference sequence). Trimming took 0 bases from V and 14 from J, leaving 23 bases between them. This CDR3 has 15 residues. For the CDR3, the DNA is TGCAGTGCTAGAGATTATGCTAGCGGGAGGTTGCATGAGCATTTT. Translation gives CSARDYASGRLHEHF.

V is TRBV5-4 and J is TRBJ1-2, with TRBD1 as a possible D gene (5 bases). The germline V gene encodes CDR1 SGHNT and CDR2 YYREEE (reference sequence). V lost 2 bases, J lost 5 bases, and 16 bases lay in between. The CDR3 length is 15 residues. DNA for the CDR3: TGTGCCAGCAGCTTAGCCAGGCAGGGAGGGTATGGCTACACCTTC. Translation: CASSLARQGGYGYTF.

This clonotype was seen repeatedly, ten times or more. The rearrangement joins TRBV7-9 to TRBJ1-5; weak D call: TRBD1 (6 bases). The germline V and J ends were trimmed by 4 bases and 9 bases, with 10 bases remaining between them. Looked up from germline, CDR1 is SEHNR and CDR2 is FQNEAQ (reference sequence). The CDR3 sequence is 12 residues long. CDR3 in amino acids: CASSSQGLPQHF. DNA of the CDR3: TGTGCCAGCAGCTCACAGGGACTGCCCCAGCATTTT.

The chain combines TRBV29-1 with TRBJ1-1, with D unclear. The CDR3 spans 12 residues. With 8 bases removed from V and 0 bases from J, the gap between germline ends came to 10 bases. Per germline, CDR1 SQVTM and CDR2 ANQGSEA. CDR3 protein: CSLSGVNTEAFF. CDR3 DNA sequence: TGCAGCCTCTCCGGGGTGAACACTGAAGCTTTCTTT.

The chain carries TRBV2 and TRBJ2-7; 11 nucleotides line up with TRBD2. The CDR3 is 15 residues long. V lost 7 bases and J lost 7; bases outside the gene matches: 12. Germline V gene sequence: CDR1 SNHLY, CDR2 FYNNEI. This CDR3 reads CASTAGTSGYNEQYF. CDR3 in DNA: TGTGCCAGCACTGCAGGGACTAGCGGCTACAATGAGCAGTACTTC.

This clonotype appeared many times. The gene calls are TRBV3-1 and TRBJ1-6; TRBD1 might be the D (5 bases). Germline CDR1 LGHDT, CDR2 YNNKEL (reference sequence). Trimming took off 2 bases at V and 6 bases at J, with 8 bases between the two ends. The CDR3 sequence is 14 residues long. The DNA of the CDR3 is TGTGCCAGCAGCCAACGACAGCTTAATTCACCCCTCCACTTT. Residues: CASSQRQLNSPLHF.

This clonotype was counted a few times. The J gene is TRBJ1-2, the V gene TRBV27; D gene ambiguous. The length of the CDR3 is 13 residues. Germline V CDR1 and CDR2: MNHEY, SMNVEV (reference sequence). Trimming took off 6 bases at V and 4 bases at J, with 12 bases between the two ends. In nucleotides, the CDR3 is TGTGCCAGCAGGGCAGAAATATCCTATGGCTACACCTTC. Translation: CASRAEISYGYTF.